The T cell receptor beta chain described here comes from a study of blood T cell repertoires in COVID-19. Looking at the study overall: Sites across the United States, Italy and Spain contributed samples from acute and convalescent COVID-19. T cells, B-cell-depleted T cells, or PBMCs supplied cDNA or gDNA.

Trimming cost V 4 bases and J 4 bases; bases outside gene matches: 9. Germline CDR1 reads MNHEY; CDR2 reads SMNVEV (reference sequence). CDR3 size: 16 residues. Authors' data handling: Reference gene primers were amplified, and this amplification served to estimate nucleated cell counts. Method: immunoSEQ multiplex PCR; TCRdb's copy keeps in-frame clones and lacks some. V and J calls and clone size are copied from that table; D and trimming were computed from the DNA. The sample consists of approximately 170,000 clones, roughly four fifths of them appearing once. The chain couples TRBV27 to TRBJ2-1; 8 bases map to TRBD2. The sample was peripheral blood. The receptor was isolated from a human donor in a cohort sampled during active COVID-19. The DNA for the CDR3 is TGTGCCAGCAGTTCCCGGACTAGCAGAGTTTACAATGAGCAGTTCTTC. This encodes CASSSRTSRVYNEQFF.